Listed below are T cell receptor beta chains from one sample, sequenced in a study of persistence of HIV-infected CD4 T cells. Their recognized antigens are unknown. The method was immunoSEQ multiplex PCR; TCRdb's version includes in-frame clones alone and lacks a portion of them. The sample includes some 31,000 clones, roughly 82% of them seen just once. The sequenced sample was CD4+ T cells sorted from PBMCs after roughly 17-hour stimulation, obtained from a patient who received antiretroviral therapy. All receptors derive from an adult man with HIV who was CMV-seropositive. Each CDR3 is given with its conserved first and last residue. Each record gives: D gene, V gene, J gene, clone size, CDR3 protein, CDR3 DNA. D genes are given only for firm matches. Rows may omit the clone size; those that give it use once, few, many or a size class.

D gene: NA
V gene: TRBV9
J gene: TRBJ2-3
clone size: NA
CDR3 protein: CASSGRPAGTDTQYF
CDR3 DNA: TGTGCCAGCAGCGGGCGCCCGGCCGGGACAGATACGCAGTATTTT

D gene: NA
V gene: TRBV18
J gene: TRBJ2-3
clone size: NA
CDR3 protein: CASSPEGRGTDTQYF
CDR3 DNA: TGTGCCAGCTCACCCGAGGGCCGGGGCACAGATACGCAGTATTTT

D gene: NA
V gene: TRBV18
J gene: TRBJ2-7
clone size: NA
CDR3 protein: CATSGGTYEQYF
CDR3 DNA: TGTGCCACCTCAGGGGGGACCTACGAGCAGTACTTC

D gene: NA
V gene: TRBV7-8
J gene: TRBJ1-6
clone size: NA
CDR3 protein: CASSSRQGSGSPLHF
CDR3 DNA: TGTGCCAGCAGCTCCCGGCAGGGTAGTGGTTCACCCCTCCACTTT

D gene: TRBD1
V gene: TRBV4-2
J gene: TRBJ1-2
clone size: NA
CDR3 protein: CASSQNEGARNGYTF
CDR3 DNA: TGTGCCAGCAGCCAAAATGAGGGGGCGCGGAACGGCTACACCTTC

D gene: TRBD2
V gene: TRBV5-6
J gene: TRBJ2-7
clone size: NA
CDR3 protein: CASSWRISGGLNEQYF
CDR3 DNA: TGTGCCAGCAGCTGGAGAATTAGCGGGGGCCTAAACGAGCAGTACTTC

D gene: NA
V gene: TRBV7-2
J gene: TRBJ1-1
clone size: NA
CDR3 protein: CASSPWTAGTEAFF
CDR3 DNA: TGTGCCAGCAGCCCGTGGACGGCTGGCACTGAAGCTTTCTTT

D gene: TRBD2
V gene: TRBV3-1/TRBV3-2
J gene: TRBJ2-5
clone size: NA
CDR3 protein: CASSPGRVAGGRFETQYF
CDR3 DNA: TGTGCCAGCAGCCCGGGGCGAGTAGCGGGGGGGCGTTTTGAGACCCAGTACTTC

D gene: TRBD1
V gene: TRBV7-2
J gene: TRBJ1-1
clone size: NA
CDR3 protein: CASSLDRGTEAFF
CDR3 DNA: TGTGCCAGCAGCTTGGACAGGGGAACTGAAGCTTTCTTT

D gene: NA
V gene: TRBV20-1
J gene: TRBJ1-5
clone size: NA
CDR3 protein: CSASIGGRNQPQHF
CDR3 DNA: TGCAGTGCTAGTATCGGGGGCCGTAATCAGCCCCAGCATTTT

D gene: TRBD2
V gene: TRBV28
J gene: TRBJ2-1
clone size: few
CDR3 protein: CASSSSGGGHNEQFF
CDR3 DNA: TGTGCCAGCAGTTCGAGCGGGGGTGGTCACAATGAGCAGTTCTTC

D gene: NA
V gene: TRBV9
J gene: TRBJ1-1
clone size: NA
CDR3 protein: CASSPFSGATEAFF
CDR3 DNA: TGTGCCAGCAGCCCCTTTTCAGGGGCCACTGAAGCTTTCTTT

D gene: TRBD2
V gene: TRBV5-1
J gene: TRBJ2-7
clone size: NA
CDR3 protein: CASSPTSGGVYEQYF
CDR3 DNA: TGCGCCAGCAGCCCTACTAGCGGGGGGGTCTACGAGCAGTACTTC

D gene: NA
V gene: TRBV10-3
J gene: TRBJ2-7
clone size: NA
CDR3 protein: CATGDGDWDEQYF
CDR3 DNA: TGTGCCACTGGGGACGGCGATTGGGACGAGCAGTACTTC

D gene: NA
V gene: TRBV30
J gene: TRBJ2-3
clone size: NA
CDR3 protein: CAWSVGGDTQYF
CDR3 DNA: TGTGCCTGGAGTGTAGGAGGAGATACGCAGTATTTT

D gene: NA
V gene: TRBV5-1
J gene: TRBJ1-1
clone size: NA
CDR3 protein: CASKLAGVTEAFF
CDR3 DNA: TGCGCCAGCAAATTGGCAGGGGTGACTGAAGCTTTCTTT

D gene: NA
V gene: TRBV11-2
J gene: TRBJ2-3
clone size: NA
CDR3 protein: CASSLRGGGGRDTDTQYF
CDR3 DNA: TGTGCCAGCAGCCTAAGAGGAGGGGGGGGCCGGGACACAGATACGCAGTATTTT

D gene: NA
V gene: TRBV2
J gene: TRBJ2-1
clone size: once
CDR3 protein: CASSESSGSSYNEQFF
CDR3 DNA: TGTGCCAGCAGTGAAAGTAGTGGGAGCTCCTACAATGAGCAGTTCTTC

D gene: NA
V gene: TRBV4-3
J gene: TRBJ1-2
clone size: NA
CDR3 protein: CASSQDRSRWQITNYGYTF
CDR3 DNA: TGCGCCAGCAGCCAAGATAGGTCGCGATGGCAAATCACGAACTATGGCTACACCTTC

D gene: TRBD1
V gene: TRBV4-3
J gene: TRBJ1-6
clone size: once
CDR3 protein: CASSQAGQLNNSPLHF
CDR3 DNA: TGCGCCAGCAGCCAAGCGGGACAGCTAAACAATTCACCCCTCCACTTT

D gene: NA
V gene: TRBV5-1
J gene: TRBJ2-7
clone size: once
CDR3 protein: CASRGQRNYLDEQYF
CDR3 DNA: TGCGCCAGCCGTGGACAGCGGAATTACCTTGACGAGCAGTACTTC

D gene: TRBD1
V gene: TRBV6-2/TRBV6-3
J gene: TRBJ1-5
clone size: NA
CDR3 protein: CASSNTGGWQPQHF
CDR3 DNA: TGTGCCAGCAGTAATACAGGGGGGTGGCAGCCCCAGCATTTT

D gene: NA
V gene: TRBV7-2
J gene: TRBJ2-1
clone size: NA
CDR3 protein: CASSLTRGSYNEQFF
CDR3 DNA: TGTGCCAGCAGCCTGACTCGAGGCTCCTACAATGAGCAGTTCTTC

D gene: TRBD1
V gene: TRBV7-9
J gene: TRBJ2-5
clone size: NA
CDR3 protein: CASSAGGQGQETQYF
CDR3 DNA: TGTGCCAGCAGCGCAGGGGGACAGGGGCAAGAGACCCAGTACTTC

D gene: NA
V gene: TRBV7-8
J gene: TRBJ1-1
clone size: NA
CDR3 protein: CASSHRADPLGAEAFF
CDR3 DNA: TGTGCCAGCAGCCATCGAGCGGACCCGCTCGGAGCTGAAGCTTTCTTT

D gene: NA
V gene: TRBV7-8
J gene: TRBJ2-4
clone size: NA
CDR3 protein: CASSLTRAGEGAGAKNIQYF
CDR3 DNA: TGTGCCAGCAGCTTAACTCGGGCCGGGGAAGGGGCAGGGGCCAAAAACATTCAGTACTTC

D gene: TRBD2
V gene: TRBV11-3
J gene: TRBJ2-1
clone size: NA
CDR3 protein: CASSLDGSGGAVNEQFF
CDR3 DNA: TGTGCCAGCAGCTTAGATGGGAGCGGGGGGGCGGTCAATGAGCAGTTCTTC

D gene: NA
V gene: TRBV3-1/TRBV3-2
J gene: TRBJ2-5
clone size: NA
CDR3 protein: CASSQGDCQETQYF
CDR3 DNA: TGTGCCAGCAGCCAAGGGGACTGTCAAGAGACCCAGTACTTC